One T cell receptor beta chain is described in this entry. What it binds is not known. The method was immunoSEQ multiplex PCR; TCRdb's version includes in-frame clones alone and lacks a portion of them. The data show approximately 480,000 clones, around nine tenths seen once. Treatment meaning: 19 received Ad26.COV2.S at low or high dose, single or two shots; about 5 received placebo; per-sample allocation not given. Each sample was drawn 63 days after the first injection (of vaccine or placebo). Wuhan-strain SARS-CoV-2 spike was expressed by the Ad26 vector that made up the vaccine. The entry originates in a study of Ad26.COV2.S vaccination and SARS-CoV-2 variants. The study's findings and limits: Substantial breadth was reported for post-vaccination spike-specific CD8+ and CD4+ T cells.

This receptor was obtained from a person between 18 and 65 years old who received the Ad26.COV2.S COVID-19 vaccine or a placebo. This specimen consisted of peripheral blood, obtained in a trial of Ad26.COV2.S vaccine versus placebo.

In DNA, the CDR3 is TGTGCCAGCAGCTTATTGCGGAAACAGAACACTGAAGCTTTCTTT. This encodes CASSLLRKQNTEAFF. The chain employs TRBV7-3 and TRBJ1-1; D is unresolved. The germline V gene has CDR1 SGHTA and CDR2 FQGTGA. Trimming pared 2 bases from V and 1 base from J, leaving 11 bases between. The CDR3 sequence is 15 residues long. The full variable domain, completed using reference TRBV7-3 and TRBJ1-1, is GAGVSQTPSNKVTEKGKYVELRCDPISGHTALYWYRQSLGQGPEFLIYFQGTGAADDSGLPNDRFFAVRPEGSVSTLKIQRTERGDSAVYLCASSLLRKQNTEAFFGQGTRLTVV.